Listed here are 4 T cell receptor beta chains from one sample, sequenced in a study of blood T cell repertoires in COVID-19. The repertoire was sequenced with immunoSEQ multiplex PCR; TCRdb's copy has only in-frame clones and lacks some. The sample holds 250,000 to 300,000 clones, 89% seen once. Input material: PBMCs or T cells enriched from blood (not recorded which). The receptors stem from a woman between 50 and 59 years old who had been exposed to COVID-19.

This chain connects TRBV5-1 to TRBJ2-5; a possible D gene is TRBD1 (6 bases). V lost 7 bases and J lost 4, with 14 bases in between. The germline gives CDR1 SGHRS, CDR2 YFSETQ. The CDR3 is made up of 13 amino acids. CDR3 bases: TGCGCCAGCCATACAGGGAGCGGAGAGACCCAGTACTTC. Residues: CASHTGSGETQYF.

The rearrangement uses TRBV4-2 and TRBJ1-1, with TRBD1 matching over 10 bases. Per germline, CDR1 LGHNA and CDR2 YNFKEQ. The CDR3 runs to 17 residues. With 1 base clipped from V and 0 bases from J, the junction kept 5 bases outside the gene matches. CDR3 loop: CASSQGLTGGMNTEAFF. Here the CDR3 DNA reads TGTGCCAGCAGCCAAGGACTGACAGGGGGCATGAACACTGAAGCTTTCTTT.

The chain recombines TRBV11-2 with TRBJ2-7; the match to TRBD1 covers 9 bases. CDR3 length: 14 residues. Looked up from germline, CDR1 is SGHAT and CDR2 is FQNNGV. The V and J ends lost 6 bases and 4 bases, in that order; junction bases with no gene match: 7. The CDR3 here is CASSPGQGQYEQYF. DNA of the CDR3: TGTGCCAGCAGTCCGGGACAGGGTCAGTACGAGCAGTACTTC.

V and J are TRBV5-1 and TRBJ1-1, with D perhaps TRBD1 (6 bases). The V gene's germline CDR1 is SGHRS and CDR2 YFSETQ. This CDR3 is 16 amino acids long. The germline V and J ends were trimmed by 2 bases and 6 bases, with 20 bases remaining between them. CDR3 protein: CASSFQQQGSRAEAFF. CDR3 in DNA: TGCGCCAGCAGCTTCCAACAACAGGGCTCTCGAGCTGAAGCTTTCTTT.